These T cell receptor beta chains were read from a single sample in a study of blood T cell repertoires in COVID-19. Profiling relied on immunoSEQ multiplex PCR, and the TCRdb table lists in-frame clones only, not all of them. The sample yields around 180,000 clones, 80% to 90% seen once. What was sequenced was peripheral blood. The receptors shown here come from a man in his 60s with acute or convalescent COVID-19. Both conserved end residues are part of each CDR3. A D gene is named only where the DNA matches it firmly. Clone size, where shown, is once, few, many, or a class for clones that have expanded.

V gene: TRBV18; clone size: -; J gene: TRBJ2-7; D gene: TRBD2; CDR3 DNA: TGTGCCAGCTCACCTTTCGGGACTAAGGGCGGCGAGCAGTACTTC; CDR3 protein: CASSPFGTKGGEQYF
V gene: TRBV28; clone size: -; J gene: TRBJ2-1; D gene: -; CDR3 DNA: TGTGCCAGCAGTTTAGAGGAAAGGGCAGGGAATATCCGGGAGCAGTTCTTC; CDR3 protein: CASSLEERAGNIREQFF
V gene: TRBV4-3; clone size: -; J gene: TRBJ2-1; D gene: TRBD2; CDR3 DNA: TGCGCCAGCAGCCAAGCCGCACGGGTAGCGGGAGGGGGTGAGCAGTTCTTC; CDR3 protein: CASSQAARVAGGGEQFF
V gene: TRBV5-6; clone size: -; J gene: TRBJ2-7; D gene: TRBD2; CDR3 DNA: TGTGCCAGCAGCTTGCAAACCGGGAGGTGGCCCTACGAGCAGTACTTC; CDR3 protein: CASSLQTGRWPYEQYF
V gene: TRBV7-9; clone size: -; J gene: TRBJ1-5; D gene: TRBD1; CDR3 DNA: TGTGCCGGGACACAGGGGGCGTCTCAGCCCCAGCATTTT; CDR3 protein: CAGTQGASQPQHF
V gene: TRBV5-1; clone size: few; J gene: TRBJ2-7; D gene: TRBD1; CDR3 DNA: TGCGCCAGCAGTCCCGGGACAGGAAGCGAGCAGTACTTC; CDR3 protein: CASSPGTGSEQYF
V gene: TRBV28; clone size: -; J gene: TRBJ1-5; D gene: -; CDR3 DNA: TGTGCCAGCAGTTCCTGGGGGGACGGATCAGGTCAGCCCCAGCATTTT; CDR3 protein: CASSSWGDGSGQPQHF
V gene: TRBV7-9; clone size: -; J gene: TRBJ2-7; D gene: TRBD1; CDR3 DNA: TGTGCCACTTTAGGACAGGGGGAGATAACTGCGTACTTC; CDR3 protein: CATLGQGEITAYF
V gene: TRBV28; clone size: -; J gene: TRBJ2-3; D gene: TRBD2; CDR3 DNA: TGTGCCAGCAGTGGGACTAGCGTAGATACGCAGTATTTT; CDR3 protein: CASSGTSVDTQYF
V gene: TRBV20-1; clone size: -; J gene: TRBJ1-4; D gene: -; CDR3 DNA: TGCAGTGCTAGTCCGCACATTAATGAAAAACTGTTTTTT; CDR3 protein: CSASPHINEKLFF
V gene: TRBV15; clone size: -; J gene: TRBJ2-1; D gene: -; CDR3 DNA: TGTGCCACCAGCAGAGACATGACTAGCTCCTACAATGAGCAGTTCTTC; CDR3 protein: CATSRDMTSSYNEQFF
V gene: TRBV5-1; clone size: -; J gene: TRBJ2-1; D gene: -; CDR3 DNA: TGCGCCAGCAGCCCGAATGGTAGCCCAGATGAGCAGTTCTTC; CDR3 protein: CASSPNGSPDEQFF
V gene: TRBV11-2; clone size: -; J gene: TRBJ1-2; D gene: TRBD1; CDR3 DNA: TGTGCCAGCAGCCCGACAGGGGACTATGGCTACACCTTC; CDR3 protein: CASSPTGDYGYTF
V gene: TRBV7-9; clone size: -; J gene: TRBJ1-2; D gene: -; CDR3 DNA: TGTGCCAGCAGCTTATTTTACAGCCCGCAGACGGTATCTGGCTACACCTTC; CDR3 protein: CASSLFYSPQTVSGYTF
V gene: TRBV19; clone size: -; J gene: TRBJ2-3; D gene: -; CDR3 DNA: TGTGCCAGTAGTATAGTATCAGGGAATGCGCAGTATTTT; CDR3 protein: CASSIVSGNAQYF
V gene: TRBV19; clone size: -; J gene: TRBJ1-2; D gene: -; CDR3 DNA: TGTGCCAGTAGTCAGGCAGGGGCCTATGGCTACACCTTC; CDR3 protein: CASSQAGAYGYTF
V gene: TRBV3-1/TRBV3-2; clone size: -; J gene: TRBJ2-2; D gene: TRBD2; CDR3 DNA: TGTGCCAGCAGCCAAGGGTCGGGACTAGGGGCGAACACCGGGGAGCTGTTTTTT; CDR3 protein: CASSQGSGLGANTGELFF
V gene: TRBV7-2; clone size: -; J gene: TRBJ1-1; D gene: TRBD1; CDR3 DNA: TGTGCCAGCAGTTCGGACAGGAGCACTGAAGCTTTCTTT; CDR3 protein: CASSSDRSTEAFF
V gene: TRBV19; clone size: -; J gene: TRBJ2-2; D gene: TRBD1; CDR3 DNA: TGTGCCAGTAGTATGGGGACAGGAAACACCGGGGAGCTGTTTTTT; CDR3 protein: CASSMGTGNTGELFF
V gene: TRBV7-9; clone size: -; J gene: TRBJ2-7; D gene: TRBD1; CDR3 DNA: TGTGCCAGCAGCCCCTACAGGGGGTCGGACTACGAGCAGTACTTC; CDR3 protein: CASSPYRGSDYEQYF
V gene: TRBV4-1; clone size: -; J gene: TRBJ2-2; D gene: TRBD2; CDR3 DNA: TGCGCCAGCAGCCAGGAAACTAGCGGGAGTCGCACCGGGGAGCTGTTTTTT; CDR3 protein: CASSQETSGSRTGELFF
V gene: TRBV4-3; clone size: -; J gene: TRBJ2-3; D gene: TRBD2; CDR3 DNA: TGCGCCAGCAGCCACATAGCGGGAGGGCGGTCAGATACGCAGTATTTT; CDR3 protein: CASSHIAGGRSDTQYF
V gene: TRBV7-2; clone size: once; J gene: TRBJ2-1; D gene: TRBD2; CDR3 DNA: TGTGCCAGCAGCACAGGGTCCCTAGCGGGGTACAATGAGCAGTTCTTC; CDR3 protein: CASSTGSLAGYNEQFF
V gene: TRBV7-6; clone size: -; J gene: TRBJ2-3; D gene: TRBD2; CDR3 DNA: TGTGCCAGCAGCGCCGGGACTAGCGAGGGAGATACGCAGTATTTT; CDR3 protein: CASSAGTSEGDTQYF
V gene: TRBV7-3; clone size: -; J gene: TRBJ2-1; D gene: -; CDR3 DNA: TGTGCCAGCAGCCGGGGAGACTCCTACAATGAGCAGTTCTTC; CDR3 protein: CASSRGDSYNEQFF
V gene: TRBV7-3; clone size: -; J gene: TRBJ2-1; D gene: TRBD2; CDR3 DNA: TGTGCCAGCAGCTTACTCGCGGGAGGCGCGAAAGGGGGGAATGAGCAGTTCTTC; CDR3 protein: CASSLLAGGAKGGNEQFF